The clone carrying this T cell receptor (beta chain) came up a few times. As yet, its antigen is unknown. Arm-PCR of CDR3 regions and iRepertoire HTBI primers were the basis on which TCR beta libraries were built. TCRdb re-analysed the multiplex PCR reads in MiXCR, keeping a single row per CDR3 protein. The repertoire has around 430,000 distinct CDR3 sequences, around a fifth of them found once; the top ten carry roughly 13%. Looked up from germline, CDR1 is SGHNT and CDR2 is YENEEA. Trimming cost V 5 bases and J 8 bases; bases outside gene matches: 3. The CDR3 is 13 residues long. These data are taken from a study of regulatory T cells in long-lasting Graves disease. Time point defined: persistent/refractory GD, antithyroid drugs over 5 years with positive TRAb. Isolated PBMC RNA provided the starting material for the TCR library. Study-wide points: TRBV28, TRBJ1-2 and TRBJ2-5 were segments that persistent disease favored.

Specimen: peripheral blood mononuclear cells (PBMCs), collected when the disease was refractory, from a patient treated with antithyroid drugs. The V and J genes are TRBV11-3 and TRBJ1-3; TRBD1 agrees at 10 bases. This clonotype originated in a female donor with Graves disease. The CDR3 protein is CASSRDRGDTIYF. In nucleotides, the CDR3 is TGTGCCAGCAGCCGGGACAGGGGAGACACCATATATTTT.